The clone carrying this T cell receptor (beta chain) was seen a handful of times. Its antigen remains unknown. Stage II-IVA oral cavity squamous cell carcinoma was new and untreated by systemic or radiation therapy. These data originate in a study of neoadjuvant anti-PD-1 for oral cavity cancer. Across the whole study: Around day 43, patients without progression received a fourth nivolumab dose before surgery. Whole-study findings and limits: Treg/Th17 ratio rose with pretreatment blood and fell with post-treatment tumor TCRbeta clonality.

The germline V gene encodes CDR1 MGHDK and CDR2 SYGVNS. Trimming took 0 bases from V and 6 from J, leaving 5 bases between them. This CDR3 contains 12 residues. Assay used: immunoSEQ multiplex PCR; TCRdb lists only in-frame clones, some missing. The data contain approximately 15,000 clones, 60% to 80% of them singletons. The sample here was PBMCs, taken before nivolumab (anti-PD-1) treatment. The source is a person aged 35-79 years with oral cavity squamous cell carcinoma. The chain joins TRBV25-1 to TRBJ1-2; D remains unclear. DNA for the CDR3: TGTGCCAGCAGTGAATATGGGAATGGCTACACCTTC. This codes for CASSEYGNGYTF.